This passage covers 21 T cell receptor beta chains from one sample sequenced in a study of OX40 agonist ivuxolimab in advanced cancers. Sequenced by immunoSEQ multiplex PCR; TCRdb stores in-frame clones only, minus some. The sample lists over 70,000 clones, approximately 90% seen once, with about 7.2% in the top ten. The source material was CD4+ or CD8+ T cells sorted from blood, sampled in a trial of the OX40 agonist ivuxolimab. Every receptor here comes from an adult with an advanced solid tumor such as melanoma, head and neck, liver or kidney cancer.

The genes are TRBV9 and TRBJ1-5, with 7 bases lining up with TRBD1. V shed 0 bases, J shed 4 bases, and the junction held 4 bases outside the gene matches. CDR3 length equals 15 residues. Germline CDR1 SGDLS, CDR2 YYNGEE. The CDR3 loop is CASSVDDRANQPQHF. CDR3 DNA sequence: TGTGCCAGCAGCGTAGACGACAGGGCGAATCAGCCCCAGCATTTT.

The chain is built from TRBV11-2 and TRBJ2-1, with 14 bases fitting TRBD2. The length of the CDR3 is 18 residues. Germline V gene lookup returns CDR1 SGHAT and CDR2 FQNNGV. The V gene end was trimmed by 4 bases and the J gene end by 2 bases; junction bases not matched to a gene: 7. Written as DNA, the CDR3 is TGTGCCAGCAGCTCACCGGGACTAGCGGGAGTTCCCTACAATGAGCAGTTCTTC. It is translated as CASSSPGLAGVPYNEQFF.

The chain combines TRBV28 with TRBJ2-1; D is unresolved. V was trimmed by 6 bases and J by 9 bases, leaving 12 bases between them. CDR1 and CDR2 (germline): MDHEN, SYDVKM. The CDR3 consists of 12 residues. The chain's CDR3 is CASSLRRVEQFF. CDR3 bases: TGTGCCAGCAGCCTACGTAGGGTTGAGCAGTTCTTC.

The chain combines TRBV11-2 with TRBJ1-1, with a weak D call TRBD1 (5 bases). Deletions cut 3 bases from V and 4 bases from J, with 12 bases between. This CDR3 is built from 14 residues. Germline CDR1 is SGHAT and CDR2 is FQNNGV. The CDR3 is CASSLGVGTTEAFF. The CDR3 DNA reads TGTGCCAGCAGCTTGGGGGTCGGGACCACTGAAGCTTTCTTT. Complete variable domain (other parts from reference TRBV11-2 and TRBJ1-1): EAGVAQSPRYKIIEKRQSVAFWCNPISGHATLYWYQQILGQGPKLLIQFQNNGVVDDSQLPKDRFSAERLKGVDSTLKIQPAKLEDSAVYLCASSLGVGTTEAFFGQGTRLTVV.

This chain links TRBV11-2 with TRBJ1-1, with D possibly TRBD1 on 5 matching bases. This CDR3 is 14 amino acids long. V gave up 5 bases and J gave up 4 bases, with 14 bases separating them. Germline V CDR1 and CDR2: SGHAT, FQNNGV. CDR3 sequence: CASSLGGVGTEAFF. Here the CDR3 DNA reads TGTGCCAGCAGCCTCGGGGGGGTTGGCACTGAAGCTTTCTTT.

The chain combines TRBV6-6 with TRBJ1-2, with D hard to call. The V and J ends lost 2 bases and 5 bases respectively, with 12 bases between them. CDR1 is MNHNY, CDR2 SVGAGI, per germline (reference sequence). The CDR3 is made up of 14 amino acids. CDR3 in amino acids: CASSYDGPGYGYTF. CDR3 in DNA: TGTGCCAGCAGTTACGATGGTCCGGGATATGGCTACACCTTC.

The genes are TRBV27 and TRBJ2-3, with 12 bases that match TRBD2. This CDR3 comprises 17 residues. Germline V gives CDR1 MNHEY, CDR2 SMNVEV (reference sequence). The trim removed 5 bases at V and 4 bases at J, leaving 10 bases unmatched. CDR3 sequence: CASSPQTSGSIPDTQYF. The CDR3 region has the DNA TGTGCCAGCAGTCCCCAGACTAGCGGGAGTATCCCAGATACGCAGTATTTT.

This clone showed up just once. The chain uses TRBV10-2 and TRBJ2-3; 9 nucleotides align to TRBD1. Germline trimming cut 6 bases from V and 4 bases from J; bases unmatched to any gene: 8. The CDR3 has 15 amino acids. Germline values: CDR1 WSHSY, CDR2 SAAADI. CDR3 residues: CASRTGQGAPDTQYF. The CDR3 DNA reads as TGCGCCAGCAGAACGGGACAGGGTGCGCCAGATACGCAGTATTTT.

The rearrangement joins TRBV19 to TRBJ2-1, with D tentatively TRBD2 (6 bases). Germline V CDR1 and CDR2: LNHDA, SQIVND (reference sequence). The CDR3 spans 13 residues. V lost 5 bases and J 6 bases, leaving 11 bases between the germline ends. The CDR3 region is CASSSAGFNEQFF. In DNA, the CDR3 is TGTGCCAGTAGTTCGGCGGGGTTCAATGAGCAGTTCTTC.

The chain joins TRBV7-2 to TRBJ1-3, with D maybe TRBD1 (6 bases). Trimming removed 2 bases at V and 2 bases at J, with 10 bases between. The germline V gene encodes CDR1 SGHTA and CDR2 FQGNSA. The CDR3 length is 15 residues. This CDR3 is CASSLRNRAGNTIYF. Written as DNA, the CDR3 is TGTGCCAGCAGCTTAAGGAACAGGGCTGGAAACACCATATATTTT.

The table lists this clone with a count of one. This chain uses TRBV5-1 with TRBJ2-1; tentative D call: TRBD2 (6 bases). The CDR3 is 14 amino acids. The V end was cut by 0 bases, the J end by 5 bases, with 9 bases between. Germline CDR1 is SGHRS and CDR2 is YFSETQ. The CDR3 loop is CASSLERRDNEQFF. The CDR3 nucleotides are TGCGCCAGCAGCTTGGAACGGAGGGACAATGAGCAGTTCTTC. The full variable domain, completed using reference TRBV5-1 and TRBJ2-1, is KAGVTQTPRYLIKTRGQQVTLSCSPISGHRSVSWYQQTPGQGLQFLFEYFSETQRNKGNFPGRFSGRQFSNSRSEMNVSTLELGDSALYLCASSLERRDNEQFFGPGTRLTVL.

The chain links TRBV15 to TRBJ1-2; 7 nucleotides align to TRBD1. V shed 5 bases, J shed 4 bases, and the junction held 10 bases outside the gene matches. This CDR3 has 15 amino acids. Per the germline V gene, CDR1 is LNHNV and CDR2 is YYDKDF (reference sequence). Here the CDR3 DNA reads TGTGCCACCAGCCTAACGACAGGGCGAGCCTATGGCTACACCTTC. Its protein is CATSLTTGRAYGYTF.

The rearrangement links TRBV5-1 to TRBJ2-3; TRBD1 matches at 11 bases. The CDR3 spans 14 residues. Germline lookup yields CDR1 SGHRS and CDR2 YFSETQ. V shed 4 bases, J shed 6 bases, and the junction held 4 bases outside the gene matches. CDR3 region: CASSHRTGGDTQYF. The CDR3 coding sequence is TGCGCCAGCAGCCACCGGACAGGGGGCGATACGCAGTATTTT.

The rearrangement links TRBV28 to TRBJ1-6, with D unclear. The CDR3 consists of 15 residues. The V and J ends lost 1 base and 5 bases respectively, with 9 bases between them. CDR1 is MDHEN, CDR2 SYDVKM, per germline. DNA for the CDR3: TGTGCCAGCAGTTTATTTCGGGGAAATAATTCACCCCTCCACTTT. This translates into CASSLFRGNNSPLHF.

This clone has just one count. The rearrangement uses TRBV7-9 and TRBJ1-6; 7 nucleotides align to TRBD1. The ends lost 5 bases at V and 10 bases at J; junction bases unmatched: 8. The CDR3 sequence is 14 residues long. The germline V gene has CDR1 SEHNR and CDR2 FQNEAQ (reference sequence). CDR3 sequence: CASSRDRVWSPLHF. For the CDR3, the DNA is TGTGCCAGCAGCCGCGACAGGGTATGGTCACCCCTCCACTTT.

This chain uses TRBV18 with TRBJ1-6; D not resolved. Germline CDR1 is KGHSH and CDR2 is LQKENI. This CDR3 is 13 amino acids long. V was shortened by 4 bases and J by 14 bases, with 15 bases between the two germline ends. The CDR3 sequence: CASSRTREVALHF. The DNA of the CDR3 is TGTGCCAGCTCACGGACCCGGGAAGTGGCCCTCCACTTT.

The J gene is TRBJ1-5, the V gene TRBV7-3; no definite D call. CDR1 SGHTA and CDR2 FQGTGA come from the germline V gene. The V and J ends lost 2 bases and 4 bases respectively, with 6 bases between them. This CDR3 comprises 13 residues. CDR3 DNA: TGTGCCAGCAGCTTAGGGGTTAATCAGCCCCAGCATTTT. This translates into CASSLGVNQPQHF.

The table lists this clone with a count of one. The CDR3 loop reads CASSAHNYGYTF. In DNA form, the CDR3 reads TGTGCCAGCAGTGCTCATAACTATGGCTACACCTTC. The chain has TRBV27 and TRBJ1-2; no reliable D call. Germline V lookup: CDR1 MNHEY, CDR2 SMNVEV (reference sequence). The CDR3 covers 12 residues. V lost 5 bases, J lost 1 base, and 5 bases lay in between.

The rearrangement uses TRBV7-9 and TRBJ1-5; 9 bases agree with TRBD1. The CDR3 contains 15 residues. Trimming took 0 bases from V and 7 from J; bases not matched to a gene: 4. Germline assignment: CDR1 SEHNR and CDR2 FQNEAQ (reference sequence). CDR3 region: CASSLAGTGKQPQHF. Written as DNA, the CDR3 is TGTGCCAGCAGCTTAGCTGGGACAGGGAAACAGCCCCAGCATTTT.

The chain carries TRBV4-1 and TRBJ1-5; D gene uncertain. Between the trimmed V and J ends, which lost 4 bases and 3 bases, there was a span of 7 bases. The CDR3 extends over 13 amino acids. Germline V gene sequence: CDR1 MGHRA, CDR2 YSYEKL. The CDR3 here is CASSPGINQPQHF. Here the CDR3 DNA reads TGCGCCAGCAGCCCCGGGATCAATCAGCCCCAGCATTTT.

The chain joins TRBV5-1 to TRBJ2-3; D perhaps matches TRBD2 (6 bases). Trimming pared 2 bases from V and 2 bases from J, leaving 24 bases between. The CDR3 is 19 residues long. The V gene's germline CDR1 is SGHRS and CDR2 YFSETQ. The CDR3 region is CASSFGGWGYAPHTDTQYF. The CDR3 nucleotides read TGCGCCAGCAGCTTTGGAGGGTGGGGGTACGCCCCACACACAGATACGCAGTATTTT.